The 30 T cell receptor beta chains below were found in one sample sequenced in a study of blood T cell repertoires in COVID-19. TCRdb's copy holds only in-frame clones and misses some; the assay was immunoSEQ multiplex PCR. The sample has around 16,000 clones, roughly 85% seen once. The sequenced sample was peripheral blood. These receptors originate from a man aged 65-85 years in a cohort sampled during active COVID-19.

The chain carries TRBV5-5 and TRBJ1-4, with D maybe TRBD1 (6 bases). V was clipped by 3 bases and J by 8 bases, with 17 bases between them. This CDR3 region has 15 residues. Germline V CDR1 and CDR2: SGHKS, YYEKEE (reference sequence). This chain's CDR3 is CASSWDTFAGEKLFF. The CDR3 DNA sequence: TGTGCCAGCAGCTGGGACACCTTTGCCGGCGAAAAACTGTTTTTT. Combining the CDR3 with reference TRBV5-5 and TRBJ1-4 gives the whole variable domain DAGVTQSPTHLIKTRGQQVTLRCSPISGHKSVSWYQQVLGQGPQFIFQYYEKEERGRGNFPDRFSARQFPNYSSELNVNALLLGDSALYLCASSWDTFAGEKLFFGSGTQLSVL.

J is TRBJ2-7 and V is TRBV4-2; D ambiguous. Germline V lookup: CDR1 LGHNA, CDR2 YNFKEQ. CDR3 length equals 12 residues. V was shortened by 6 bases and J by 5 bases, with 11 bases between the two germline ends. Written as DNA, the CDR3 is TGTGCCAGCAGTCAATCTAGTAACGAGCAGTACTTC. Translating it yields CASSQSSNEQYF.

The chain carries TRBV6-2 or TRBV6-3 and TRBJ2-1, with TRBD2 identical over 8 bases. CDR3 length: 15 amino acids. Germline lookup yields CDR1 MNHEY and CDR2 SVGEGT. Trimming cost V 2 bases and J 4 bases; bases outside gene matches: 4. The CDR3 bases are TGTGCCAGCAGTTACCGAACTAGCGGTTACAATGAGCAGTTCTTC. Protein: CASSYRTSGYNEQFF.

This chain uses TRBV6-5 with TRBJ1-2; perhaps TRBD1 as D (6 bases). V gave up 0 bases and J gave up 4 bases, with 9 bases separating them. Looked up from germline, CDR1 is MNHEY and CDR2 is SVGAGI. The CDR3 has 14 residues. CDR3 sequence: CASSYSGQSYGYTF. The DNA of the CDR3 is TGTGCCAGCAGTTACTCAGGACAGAGCTATGGCTACACCTTC.

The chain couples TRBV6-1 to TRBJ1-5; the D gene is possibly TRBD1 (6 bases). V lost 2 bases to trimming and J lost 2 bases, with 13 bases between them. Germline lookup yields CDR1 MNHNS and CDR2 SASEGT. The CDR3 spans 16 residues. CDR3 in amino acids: CASSETGIVGNQPQHF. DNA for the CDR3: TGTGCCAGCAGTGAAACAGGGATCGTCGGCAATCAGCCCCAGCATTTT.

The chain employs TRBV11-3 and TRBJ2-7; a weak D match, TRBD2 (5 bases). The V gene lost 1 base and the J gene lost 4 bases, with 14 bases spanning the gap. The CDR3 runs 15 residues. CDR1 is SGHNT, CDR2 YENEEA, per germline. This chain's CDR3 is CASSLGAGISYEQYF. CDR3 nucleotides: TGTGCCAGCAGCTTAGGAGCCGGGATATCATACGAGCAGTACTTC.

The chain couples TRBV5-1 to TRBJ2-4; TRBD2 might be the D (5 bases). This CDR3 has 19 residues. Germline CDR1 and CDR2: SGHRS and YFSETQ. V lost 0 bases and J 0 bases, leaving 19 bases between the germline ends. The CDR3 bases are TGCGCCAGCAGCTTGGCGGACTTCGGCCTTTACGGAGCCAAAAACATTCAGTACTTC. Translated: CASSLADFGLYGAKNIQYF.

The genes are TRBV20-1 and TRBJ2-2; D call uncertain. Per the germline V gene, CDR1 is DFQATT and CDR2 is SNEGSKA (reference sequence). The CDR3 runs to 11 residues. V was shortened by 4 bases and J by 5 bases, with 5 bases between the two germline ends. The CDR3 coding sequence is TGCAGTGCTAAGCTAACCGGGGAGCTGTTTTTT. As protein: CSAKLTGELFF.

The CDR3 spells CASSPTGTYEQYF. The CDR3 coding sequence is TGCGCCAGCAGTCCCACAGGGACCTACGAGCAGTACTTC. The V call is TRBV10-1, the J call TRBJ2-7; D is perhaps TRBD1 (6 bases). Germline assignment: CDR1 WNHNN and CDR2 SYGVQD (reference sequence). The CDR3 is 13 amino acids. Trimming took 5 bases from V and 2 from J, leaving 10 bases between them.

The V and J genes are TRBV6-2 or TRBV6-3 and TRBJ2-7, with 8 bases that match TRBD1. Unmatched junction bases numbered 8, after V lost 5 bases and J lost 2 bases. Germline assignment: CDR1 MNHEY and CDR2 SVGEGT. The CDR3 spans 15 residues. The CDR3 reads CASSPGQGQTYEQYF. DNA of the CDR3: TGTGCCAGCAGTCCCGGACAGGGCCAAACCTACGAGCAGTACTTC.

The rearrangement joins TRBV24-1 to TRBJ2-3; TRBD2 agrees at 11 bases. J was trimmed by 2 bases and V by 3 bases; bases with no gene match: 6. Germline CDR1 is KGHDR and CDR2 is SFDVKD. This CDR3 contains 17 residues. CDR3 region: CATSDLGTSGFTDTQYF. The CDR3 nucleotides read TGTGCCACCAGTGATCTCGGGACTAGCGGTTTCACAGATACGCAGTATTTT.

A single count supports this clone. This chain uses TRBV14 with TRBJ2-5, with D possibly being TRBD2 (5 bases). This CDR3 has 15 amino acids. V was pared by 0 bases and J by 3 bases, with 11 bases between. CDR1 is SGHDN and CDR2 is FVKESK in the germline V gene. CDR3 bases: TGTGCCAGCAGCCAAGATTCTAGCAGTAAAGAGACCCAGTACTTC. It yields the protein CASSQDSSSKETQYF.

The CDR3 DNA is TGTGCCAGTAGCCCCAGACAGTTAGGCCACCAAGATACGCAGTATTTT. Its protein is CASSPRQLGHQDTQYF. The chain carries TRBV19 and TRBJ2-3, with D tentatively TRBD1 (5 bases). From germline, CDR1 is LNHDA and CDR2 SQIVND (reference sequence). V lost 6 bases and J lost 5, with 21 bases in between. The CDR3 consists of 16 residues.

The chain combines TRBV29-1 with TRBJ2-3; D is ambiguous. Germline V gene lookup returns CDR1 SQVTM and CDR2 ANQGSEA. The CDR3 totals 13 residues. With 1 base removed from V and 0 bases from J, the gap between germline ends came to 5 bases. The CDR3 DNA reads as TGCAGCGTTGAAGTCGGGAGCACAGATACGCAGTATTTT. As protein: CSVEVGSTDTQYF.

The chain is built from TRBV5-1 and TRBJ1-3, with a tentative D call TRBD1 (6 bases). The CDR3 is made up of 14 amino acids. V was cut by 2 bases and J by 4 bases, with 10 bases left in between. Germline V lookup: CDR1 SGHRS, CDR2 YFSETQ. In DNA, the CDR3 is TGCGCCAGCAGCTTAGAGGGGGTCGGAAACACCATATATTTT. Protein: CASSLEGVGNTIYF.

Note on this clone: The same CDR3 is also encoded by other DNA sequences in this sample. The CDR3 region is CSVLQGYEQYF. The DNA of the CDR3 is TGCAGCGTGTTACAGGGGTACGAGCAGTACTTC. The chain joins TRBV29-1 to TRBJ2-7; 7 bases are shared with TRBD1. The CDR3 consists of 11 residues. Germline values: CDR1 SQVTM, CDR2 ANQGSEA. Trimming took 6 bases from V and 4 from J; bases not matched to a gene: 3.

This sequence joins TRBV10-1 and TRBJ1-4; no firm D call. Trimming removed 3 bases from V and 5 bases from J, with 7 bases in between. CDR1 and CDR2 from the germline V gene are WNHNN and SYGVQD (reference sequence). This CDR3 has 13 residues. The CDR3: CASSDPPNEKLFF. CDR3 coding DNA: TGCGCCAGCAGTGACCCCCCGAATGAAAAACTGTTTTTT.

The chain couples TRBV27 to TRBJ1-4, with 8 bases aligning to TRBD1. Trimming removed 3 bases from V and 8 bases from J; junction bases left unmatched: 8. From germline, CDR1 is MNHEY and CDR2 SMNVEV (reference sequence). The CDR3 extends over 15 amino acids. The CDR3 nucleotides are TGTGCCAGCAGTTTGTACCGGACAGGGTCCGAAAAACTGTTTTTT. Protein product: CASSLYRTGSEKLFF.

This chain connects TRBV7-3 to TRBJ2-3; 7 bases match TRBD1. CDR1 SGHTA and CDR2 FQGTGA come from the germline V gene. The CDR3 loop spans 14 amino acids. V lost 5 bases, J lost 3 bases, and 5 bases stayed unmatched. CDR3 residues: CASSRGQSTDTQYF. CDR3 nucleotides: TGTGCCAGCAGCCGGGGACAGTCAACAGATACGCAGTATTTT.

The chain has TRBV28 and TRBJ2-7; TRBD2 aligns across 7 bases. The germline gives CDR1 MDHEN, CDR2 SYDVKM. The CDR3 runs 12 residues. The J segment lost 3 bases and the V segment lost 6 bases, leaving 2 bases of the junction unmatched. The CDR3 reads CASRASGYEQYF. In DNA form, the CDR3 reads TGTGCCAGCAGGGCTAGCGGCTACGAGCAGTACTTC.

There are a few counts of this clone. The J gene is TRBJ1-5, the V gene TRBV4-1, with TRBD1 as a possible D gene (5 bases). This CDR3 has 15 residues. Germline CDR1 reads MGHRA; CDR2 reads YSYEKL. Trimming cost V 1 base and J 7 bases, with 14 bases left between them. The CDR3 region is CASSQGSGGWQPQHF. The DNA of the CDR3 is TGCGCCAGCAGCCAAGGGTCCGGGGGGTGGCAGCCCCAGCATTTT.

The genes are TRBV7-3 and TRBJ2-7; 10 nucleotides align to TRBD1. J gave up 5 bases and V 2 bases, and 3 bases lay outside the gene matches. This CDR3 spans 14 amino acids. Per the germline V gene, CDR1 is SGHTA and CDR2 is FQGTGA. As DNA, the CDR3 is TGTGCCAGCAGCTTAGGGACAGGGGCCCACGAGCAGTACTTC. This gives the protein CASSLGTGAHEQYF. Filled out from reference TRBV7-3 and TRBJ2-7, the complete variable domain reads GAGVSQTPSNKVTEKGKYVELRCDPISGHTALYWYRQSLGQGPEFLIYFQGTGAADDSGLPNDRFFAVRPEGSVSTLKIQRTERGDSAVYLCASSLGTGAHEQYFGPGTRLTVT.

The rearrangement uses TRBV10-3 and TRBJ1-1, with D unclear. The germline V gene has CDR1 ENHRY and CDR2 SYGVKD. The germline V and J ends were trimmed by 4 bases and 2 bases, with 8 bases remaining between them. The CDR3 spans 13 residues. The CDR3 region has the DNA TGTGCCATCAGTGTAGAGGGTAACACTGAAGCTTTCTTT. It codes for CAISVEGNTEAFF.

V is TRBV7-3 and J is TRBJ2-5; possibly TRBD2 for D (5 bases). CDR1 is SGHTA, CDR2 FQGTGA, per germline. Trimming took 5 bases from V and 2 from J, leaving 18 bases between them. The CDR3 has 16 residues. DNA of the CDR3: TGTGCCAGCAGCGTCAATGGGGTAGCGCCACAAGAGACCCAGTACTTC. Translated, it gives CASSVNGVAPQETQYF.

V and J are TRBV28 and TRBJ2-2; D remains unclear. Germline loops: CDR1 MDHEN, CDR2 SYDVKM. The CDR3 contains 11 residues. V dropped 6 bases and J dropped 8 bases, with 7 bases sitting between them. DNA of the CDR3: TGTGCCAGCAGCCCCGGGGGGGAGCTGTTTTTT. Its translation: CASSPGGELFF.

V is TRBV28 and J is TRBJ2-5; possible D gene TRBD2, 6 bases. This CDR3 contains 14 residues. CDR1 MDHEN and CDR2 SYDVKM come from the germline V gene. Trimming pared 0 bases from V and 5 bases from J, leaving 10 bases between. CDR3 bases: TGTGCCAGCAGTTTATGGGGGGGAGGCGAGACCCAGTACTTC. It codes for CASSLWGGGETQYF.

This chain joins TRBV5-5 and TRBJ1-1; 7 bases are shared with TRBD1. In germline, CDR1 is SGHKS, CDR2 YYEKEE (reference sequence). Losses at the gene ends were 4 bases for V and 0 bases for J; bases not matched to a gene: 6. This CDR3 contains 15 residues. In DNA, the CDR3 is TGTGCCAGCAGCCTTCAGGGGGACATGAACACTGAAGCTTTCTTT. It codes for CASSLQGDMNTEAFF.

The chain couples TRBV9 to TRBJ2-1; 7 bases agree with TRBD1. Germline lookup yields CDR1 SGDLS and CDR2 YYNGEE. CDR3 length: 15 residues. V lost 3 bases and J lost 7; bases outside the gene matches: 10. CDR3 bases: TGTGCCAGCAGCGCCCGGGACAGTCTTAGGAATGAGCAGTTCTTC. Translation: CASSARDSLRNEQFF.

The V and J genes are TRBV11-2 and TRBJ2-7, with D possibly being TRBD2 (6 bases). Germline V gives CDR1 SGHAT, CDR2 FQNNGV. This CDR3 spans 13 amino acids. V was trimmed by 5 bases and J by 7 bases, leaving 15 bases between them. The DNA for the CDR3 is TGTGCCAGCAGCACCCCAGGGAGGTATGAGCAGTACTTC. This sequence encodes CASSTPGRYEQYF.

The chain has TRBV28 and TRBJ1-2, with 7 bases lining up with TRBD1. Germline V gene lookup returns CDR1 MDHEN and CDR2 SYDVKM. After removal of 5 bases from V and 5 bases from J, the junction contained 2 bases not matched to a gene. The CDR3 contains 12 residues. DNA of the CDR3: TGTGCCAGCAGTCCGGGACAGTATGGCTACACCTTC. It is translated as CASSPGQYGYTF.